A selection of T cell receptor beta chains follows, all from one sample in a study of human thymus T cells. Using immunoSEQ multiplex PCR, the repertoire was profiled, and TCRdb retains in-frame clones only, with some absent. The sample has roughly 130,000 clones, just under 95% seen once. Material: thymus tissue. Source of these receptors: a boy younger than two with a congenital heart defect but otherwise immunologically healthy. Each CDR3 is given with its conserved first and last residue. D genes are given only for firm matches. Clone size is shown for a subset of rows, as once, few, many or a class of expanded clone.

clone_size: -; j_call: TRBJ1-2; v_call: TRBV28; d_call: TRBD1; cdr3_length: 18; cdr3_aa: CASSFLTTGGAGNYGYTF; cdr3_nt: TGTGCCAGCAGTTTCCTGACCACAGGGGGCGCCGGTAACTATGGCTACACCTTC
clone_size: once; j_call: TRBJ1-6; v_call: TRBV2; d_call: TRBD1; cdr3_length: 17; cdr3_aa: CASSFFARTGKHSPLHF; cdr3_nt: TGTGCCAGCAGTTTCTTCGCTAGGACAGGGAAACATTCACCCCTCCACTTT
clone_size: -; j_call: TRBJ1-3; v_call: TRBV6-5; d_call: -; cdr3_length: 15; cdr3_aa: CASSQWGNSGNTIYF; cdr3_nt: TGTGCCAGCAGTCAGTGGGGTAACTCTGGAAACACCATATATTTT
clone_size: -; j_call: TRBJ2-1; v_call: TRBV9; d_call: -; cdr3_length: 19; cdr3_aa: CASSGAGTQESGSYNEQFF; cdr3_nt: TGTGCCAGCAGCGGAGCCGGGACTCAAGAGAGCGGCTCCTACAATGAGCAGTTCTTC
clone_size: -; j_call: TRBJ2-2; v_call: TRBV5-1; d_call: TRBD1; cdr3_length: 16; cdr3_aa: CASGPQGASRTGELFF; cdr3_nt: TGCGCCAGCGGACCACAGGGGGCGTCTAGAACCGGGGAGCTGTTTTTT
clone_size: -; j_call: TRBJ2-7; v_call: TRBV4-1; d_call: TRBD1; cdr3_length: 18; cdr3_aa: CASSPPLRTGRANDEQYF; cdr3_nt: TGCGCCAGCAGCCCACCCCTGCGGACAGGGCGAGCCAACGACGAGCAGTACTTC
clone_size: once; j_call: TRBJ1-5; v_call: TRBV4-3; d_call: -; cdr3_length: 17; cdr3_aa: CASSQDRLGGGNQPQHF; cdr3_nt: TGCGCCAGCAGCCAAGATCGGCTGGGGGGAGGCAATCAGCCCCAGCATTTT
clone_size: -; j_call: TRBJ2-2; v_call: TRBV19; d_call: -; cdr3_length: 14; cdr3_aa: CASNYRCNTGELFF; cdr3_nt: TGTGCCAGTAACTACAGGTGTAACACCGGGGAGCTGTTTTTT
clone_size: -; j_call: TRBJ2-2; v_call: TRBV28; d_call: TRBD2; cdr3_length: 16; cdr3_aa: CASSFWAGENTGELFF; cdr3_nt: TGTGCCAGCAGTTTCTGGGCGGGGGAGAACACCGGGGAGCTGTTTTTT
clone_size: -; j_call: TRBJ2-1; v_call: TRBV28; d_call: TRBD2; cdr3_length: 16; cdr3_aa: CASSFGGGAFDNEQFF; cdr3_nt: TGTGCCAGCAGTTTCGGCGGGGGGGCTTTCGACAATGAGCAGTTCTTC
clone_size: -; j_call: TRBJ1-5; v_call: TRBV18; d_call: TRBD1; cdr3_length: 19; cdr3_aa: CASSPRDRATHGGNQPQHF; cdr3_nt: TGTGCCAGCTCACCGAGGGACAGGGCCACTCATGGGGGCAATCAGCCCCAGCATTTT
clone_size: -; j_call: TRBJ2-7; v_call: TRBV13; d_call: -; cdr3_length: 11; cdr3_aa: CASSPRDEQYF; cdr3_nt: TGTGCCAGCAGCCCCAGAGACGAGCAGTACTTC
clone_size: -; j_call: TRBJ2-5; v_call: TRBV4-1; d_call: TRBD2; cdr3_length: 17; cdr3_aa: CASSQDRGSGGEETQYF; cdr3_nt: TGCGCCAGCAGCCAAGATAGGGGTAGCGGGGGCGAAGAGACCCAGTACTTC
clone_size: -; j_call: TRBJ2-7; v_call: TRBV28; d_call: -; cdr3_length: 14; cdr3_aa: CASSSRRGDYEQYF; cdr3_nt: TGTGCCAGCAGTTCCCGGAGGGGAGACTACGAGCAGTACTTC
clone_size: -; j_call: TRBJ1-2; v_call: TRBV2; d_call: -; cdr3_length: 19; cdr3_aa: CASSEGMNGQGRINYGYTF; cdr3_nt: TGTGCCAGCAGTGAAGGCATGAATGGGCAGGGAAGGATTAACTATGGCTACACCTTC
clone_size: once; j_call: TRBJ2-7; v_call: TRBV13; d_call: -; cdr3_length: 18; cdr3_aa: CASSPHNTLQGGGYEQYF; cdr3_nt: TGTGCCAGCAGCCCACACAACACCTTACAGGGAGGAGGCTACGAGCAGTACTTC
clone_size: -; j_call: TRBJ1-3; v_call: TRBV5-1; d_call: -; cdr3_length: 12; cdr3_aa: CASPIGGNTIYF; cdr3_nt: TGCGCCAGCCCCATCGGGGGAAACACCATATATTTT
clone_size: -; j_call: TRBJ1-1; v_call: TRBV7-8; d_call: TRBD1; cdr3_length: 12; cdr3_aa: CASSFPDRGAFF; cdr3_nt: TGTGCCAGCAGCTTTCCGGACAGGGGAGCTTTCTTT
clone_size: -; j_call: TRBJ2-1; v_call: TRBV30; d_call: -; cdr3_length: 11; cdr3_aa: CAWTPGYEQFF; cdr3_nt: TGTGCCTGGACTCCGGGGTATGAGCAGTTCTTC
clone_size: -; j_call: TRBJ2-7; v_call: TRBV4-2; d_call: -; cdr3_length: 12; cdr3_aa: CASSPGADEQYF; cdr3_nt: TGTGCCAGCAGCCCAGGCGCCGACGAGCAGTACTTC
clone_size: once; j_call: TRBJ2-7; v_call: TRBV28; d_call: -; cdr3_length: 19; cdr3_aa: CASSSNPGLIILSYYEQYF; cdr3_nt: TGTGCCAGCAGTTCCAACCCCGGACTAATAATCTTATCATACTACGAGCAGTACTTC
clone_size: -; j_call: TRBJ2-7; v_call: TRBV6-1; d_call: -; cdr3_length: 17; cdr3_aa: CASSEALQDTTDYEQYF; cdr3_nt: TGTGCCAGCAGTGAAGCGCTTCAGGACACCACTGACTACGAGCAGTACTTC
clone_size: -; j_call: TRBJ2-7; v_call: TRBV15; d_call: TRBD1; cdr3_length: 14; cdr3_aa: CATSRDRGEGEQYF; cdr3_nt: TGTGCCACCAGCAGGGACAGGGGGGAGGGCGAGCAGTACTTC
clone_size: -; j_call: TRBJ1-6; v_call: TRBV6-5; d_call: TRBD1; cdr3_length: 15; cdr3_aa: CASSYRDRGNSPLHF; cdr3_nt: TGTGCCAGCAGTTACCGGGACAGGGGAAATTCACCCCTCCACTTT
clone_size: -; j_call: TRBJ2-7; v_call: TRBV28; d_call: -; cdr3_length: 14; cdr3_aa: CASRLTELSREQYF; cdr3_nt: TGTGCCAGCAGACTGACAGAGTTAAGTCGCGAGCAGTACTTC
clone_size: -; j_call: TRBJ2-1; v_call: TRBV30; d_call: -; cdr3_length: 16; cdr3_aa: CAWSGLAQSVGNEQFF; cdr3_nt: TGTGCCTGGAGTGGGTTAGCGCAATCCGTTGGGAATGAGCAGTTCTTC
clone_size: -; j_call: TRBJ2-4; v_call: TRBV7-2; d_call: TRBD2; cdr3_length: 15; cdr3_aa: CASSLASGGKNIQYF; cdr3_nt: TGTGCCAGCAGCTTAGCCAGCGGGGGGAAAAACATTCAGTACTTC
clone_size: -; j_call: TRBJ1-1; v_call: TRBV29-1; d_call: -; cdr3_length: 11; cdr3_aa: CSVDKDTEAFF; cdr3_nt: TGCAGCGTTGACAAGGACACTGAAGCTTTCTTT
clone_size: -; j_call: TRBJ1-4; v_call: TRBV4-1; d_call: TRBD1; cdr3_length: 16; cdr3_aa: CASSQVPDRPNEKLFF; cdr3_nt: TGCGCCAGCAGCCAAGTGCCGGACAGGCCTAATGAAAAACTGTTTTTT
clone_size: once; j_call: TRBJ1-2; v_call: TRBV6-1; d_call: -; cdr3_length: 13; cdr3_aa: CASSTDGLYGYTF; cdr3_nt: TGTGCCAGCAGCACGGACGGCCTCTATGGCTACACCTTC
clone_size: -; j_call: TRBJ2-3; v_call: TRBV30; d_call: TRBD2; cdr3_length: 16; cdr3_aa: CAWRKTSGGPHDTQYF; cdr3_nt: TGTGCCTGGAGGAAGACTAGCGGGGGGCCGCACGATACGCAGTATTTT
clone_size: -; j_call: TRBJ1-5; v_call: TRBV5-1; d_call: -; cdr3_length: 14; cdr3_aa: CASSLRPGGQPQHF; cdr3_nt: TGCGCCAGCAGCTTGAGACCGGGGGGTCAGCCCCAGCATTTT
clone_size: -; j_call: TRBJ2-3; v_call: TRBV5-4; d_call: TRBD1; cdr3_length: 16; cdr3_aa: CASSLAGTGAVDTQYF; cdr3_nt: TGTGCCAGCAGCTTGGCTGGGACAGGGGCCGTGGATACGCAGTATTTT
clone_size: -; j_call: TRBJ2-5; v_call: TRBV6-6; d_call: TRBD1; cdr3_length: 15; cdr3_aa: CASSSPAGGEETQYF; cdr3_nt: TGTGCCAGCAGTTCTCCGGCAGGGGGAGAAGAGACCCAGTACTTC
clone_size: -; j_call: TRBJ2-2; v_call: TRBV6-4; d_call: -; cdr3_length: 11; cdr3_aa: CASSPTGELFF; cdr3_nt: TGTGCCAGCAGCCCCACCGGGGAGCTGTTTTTT
clone_size: -; j_call: TRBJ2-3; v_call: TRBV7-9; d_call: -; cdr3_length: 17; cdr3_aa: CASSLEQELGGADTQYF; cdr3_nt: TGTGCCAGCAGCTTAGAGCAGGAGCTAGGGGGGGCAGATACGCAGTATTTT
clone_size: -; j_call: TRBJ1-2; v_call: TRBV21-1; d_call: -; cdr3_length: 16; cdr3_aa: CASSRRGTGGSYGYTF; cdr3_nt: TGTGCCAGCAGCCGGCGGGGGACAGGGGGAAGCTATGGCTACACCTTC
clone_size: -; j_call: TRBJ2-1; v_call: TRBV13; d_call: -; cdr3_length: 13; cdr3_aa: CASSFSLNNEQFF; cdr3_nt: TGTGCCAGCAGCTTCAGTCTAAACAATGAGCAGTTCTTC
clone_size: -; j_call: TRBJ2-1; v_call: TRBV9; d_call: -; cdr3_length: 16; cdr3_aa: CASSVRGSNPTDEQFF; cdr3_nt: TGTGCCAGCAGCGTAAGGGGGTCGAATCCTACAGATGAGCAGTTCTTC
clone_size: -; j_call: TRBJ2-3; v_call: TRBV6-9; d_call: -; cdr3_length: 14; cdr3_aa: CATRSCGGEDTQYF; cdr3_nt: TGTGCCACCCGGTCTTGTGGTGGGGAGGATACGCAGTATTTT
clone_size: -; j_call: TRBJ2-1; v_call: TRBV27; d_call: -; cdr3_length: 16; cdr3_aa: CASSPWGPSAYNEQFF; cdr3_nt: TGTGCCAGCAGTCCTTGGGGACCATCTGCCTACAATGAGCAGTTCTTC
clone_size: -; j_call: TRBJ2-5; v_call: TRBV14; d_call: -; cdr3_length: 13; cdr3_aa: CASSQLPQETQYF; cdr3_nt: TGTGCCAGCAGCCAACTCCCCCAAGAGACCCAGTACTTC
clone_size: -; j_call: TRBJ1-4; v_call: TRBV4-3; d_call: -; cdr3_length: 15; cdr3_aa: CASSLKGATNEKLFF; cdr3_nt: TGCGCCAGCAGCCTAAAGGGCGCAACTAATGAAAAACTGTTTTTT
clone_size: -; j_call: TRBJ2-7; v_call: TRBV19; d_call: TRBD1; cdr3_length: 15; cdr3_aa: CASSFRTGGPYEQYF; cdr3_nt: TGTGCCAGTAGTTTCCGGACAGGGGGTCCCTACGAGCAGTACTTC
clone_size: -; j_call: TRBJ2-5; v_call: TRBV5-6; d_call: -; cdr3_length: 14; cdr3_aa: CASSLGRHQETQYF; cdr3_nt: TGTGCCAGCAGCTTGGGTAGACACCAAGAGACCCAGTACTTC
clone_size: -; j_call: TRBJ1-5; v_call: TRBV28; d_call: TRBD1; cdr3_length: 16; cdr3_aa: CASSKDRAYSNQPQHF; cdr3_nt: TGTGCCAGCAGCAAGGACAGGGCCTATAGCAATCAGCCCCAGCATTTT
clone_size: once; j_call: TRBJ1-1; v_call: TRBV27; d_call: -; cdr3_length: 17; cdr3_aa: CASSQFGPTTMNTEAFF; cdr3_nt: TGTGCCAGCAGTCAATTTGGCCCCACGACTATGAACACTGAAGCTTTCTTT